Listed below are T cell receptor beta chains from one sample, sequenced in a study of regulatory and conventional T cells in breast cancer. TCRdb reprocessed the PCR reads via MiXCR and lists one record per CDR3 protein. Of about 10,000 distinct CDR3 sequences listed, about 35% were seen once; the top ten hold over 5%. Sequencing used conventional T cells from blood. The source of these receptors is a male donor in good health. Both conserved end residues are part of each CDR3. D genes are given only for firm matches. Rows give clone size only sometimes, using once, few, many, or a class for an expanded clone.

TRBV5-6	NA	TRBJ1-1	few	CASSSVRVNTEAFF	TGTGCCAGCAGCTCGGTTAGAGTAAACACTGAAGCTTTCTTT
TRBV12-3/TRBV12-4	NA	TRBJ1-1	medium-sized	CASSLTQGAEAFF	TGTGCCAGCAGTTTAACCCAGGGCGCTGAAGCTTTCTTT
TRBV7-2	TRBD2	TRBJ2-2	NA	CASMRRGGPVTGELFF	TGTGCCAGCATGCGGCGCGGGGGGCCGGTTACCGGGGAGCTGTTTTTT
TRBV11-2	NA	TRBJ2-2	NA	CASSLDGQNIGELFF	TGTGCCAGCAGCTTAGATGGGCAGAACATCGGGGAGCTGTTTTTT
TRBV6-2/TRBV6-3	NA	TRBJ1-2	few	CASSPGPGYTF	TGTGCCAGCTCCCCCGGACCGGGCTACACCTTC
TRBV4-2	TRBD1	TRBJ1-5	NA	CASSQAGGRNQPQHF	TGTGCCAGCAGCCAAGCAGGGGGCAGGAATCAGCCCCAGCATTTT
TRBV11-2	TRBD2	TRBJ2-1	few	CASRGLAGGYNEQFF	TGTGCCAGCAGGGGACTAGCGGGGGGATACAATGAGCAGTTCTTC
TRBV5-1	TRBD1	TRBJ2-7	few	CASSAGQGSYEQYF	TGCGCCAGCAGCGCGGGACAGGGTTCCTACGAGCAGTACTTC
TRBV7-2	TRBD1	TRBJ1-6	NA	CASSRLHRGGSYDSPLHF	TGTGCCAGCAGCAGACTTCACAGGGGGGGTTCCTATGATTCACCCCTCCACTTT
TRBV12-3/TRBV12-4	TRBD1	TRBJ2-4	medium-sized	CASSLRDRGQGIQYF	TGTGCCAGCAGTTTGAGGGACAGGGGACAAGGCATTCAGTACTTC
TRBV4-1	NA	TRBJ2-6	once	CASSPFHSGANVLTF	TGCGCCAGCAGCCCCTTTCACTCTGGGGCCAACGTCCTGACTTTC
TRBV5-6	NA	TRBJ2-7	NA	CASSLDRASYEQYF	TGTGCCAGCAGCTTGGACAGGGCGTCCTACGAGCAGTACTTC
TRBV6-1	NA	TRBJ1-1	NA	CASSENLGGRNTEAFF	TGTGCCAGCAGTGAAAATTTGGGGGGGCGGAACACTGAAGCTTTCTTT
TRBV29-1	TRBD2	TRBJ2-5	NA	CSVKLAGGTRPQYF	TGCAGCGTGAAACTAGCGGGGGGGACCAGGCCCCAGTACTTC
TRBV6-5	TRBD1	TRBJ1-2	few	CASSYVGGDYGYTF	TGTGCCAGCAGTTACGTAGGGGGCGACTATGGCTACACCTTC
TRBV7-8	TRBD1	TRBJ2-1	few	CASSRQGGSLLQFF	TGTGCCAGCAGTCGACAGGGGGGCTCGCTCTTGCAGTTCTTC
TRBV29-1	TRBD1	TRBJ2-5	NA	CSVDQRTGQETQYF	TGCAGCGTTGATCAAAGGACAGGGCAAGAGACCCAGTACTTC
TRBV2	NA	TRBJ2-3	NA	CASSEDGVSTDTQYF	TGTGCCAGCAGTGAAGATGGGGTGAGCACAGATACGCAGTATTTT
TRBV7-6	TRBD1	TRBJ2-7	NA	CASSLDLDRAYEQYF	TGTGCCAGCAGCTTAGATCTCGACAGGGCCTACGAGCAGTACTTC
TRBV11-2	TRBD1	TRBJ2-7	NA	CASSLDSRGPYEQCF	TGTGCCAGCAGCTTAGATTCGAGGGGGCCCTACGAGCAGTGCTTC
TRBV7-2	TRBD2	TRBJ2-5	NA	CASSRGGTQETQYF	TGTGCCAGCAGTCGGGGGGGGACTCAAGAGACCCAGTACTTC
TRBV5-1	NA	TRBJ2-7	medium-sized	CASSLAGNYEQYF	TGCGCCAGCAGCTTGGCGGGGAACTACGAGCAGTACTTC
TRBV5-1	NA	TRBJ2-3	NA	CASHLNRVDTQYF	TGCGCCAGCCACCTTAACAGGGTTGATACGCAGTATTTT
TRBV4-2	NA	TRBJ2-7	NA	CASSQSGIGEQYF	TGTGCCAGCAGCCAATCAGGGATAGGCGAGCAGTACTTC
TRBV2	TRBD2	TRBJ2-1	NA	CASSPGTSGGNEQFF	TGTGCCAGCAGCCCCGGTACTAGCGGGGGCAATGAGCAGTTCTTC
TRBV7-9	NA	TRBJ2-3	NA	CASSWGLSSDTQYF	TGTGCCAGCAGCTGGGGACTTTCTTCAGATACGCAGTATTTT
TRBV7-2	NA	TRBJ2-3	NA	CASSLPSVGTDMQYF	TGTGCCAGCAGCTTACCCAGCGTCGGCACAGATATGCAGTATTTT
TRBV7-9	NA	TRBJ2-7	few	CASSPRDTPSVYEQYF	TGTGCCAGCAGCCCCAGGGACACGCCCTCGGTCTACGAGCAGTACTTC
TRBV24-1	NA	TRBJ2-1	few	CASSLGGLPSNEQFF	TGTGCCAGCAGCCTCGGGGGGCTACCTTCCAATGAGCAGTTCTTC
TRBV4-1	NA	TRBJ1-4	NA	CASSQESRVGGAPNEKLFF	TGCGCCAGCAGCCAAGAAAGTCGGGTCGGGGGAGCCCCCAATGAAAAACTGTTTTTT
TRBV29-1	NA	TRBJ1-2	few	CSVGGGRDGGYTF	TGCAGCGTTGGGGGAGGGAGAGACGGTGGCTACACCTTC
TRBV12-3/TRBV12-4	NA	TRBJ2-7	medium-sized	CASSLGGSYEQYF	TGTGCCAGCAGTTTAGGGGGATCCTACGAGCAGTACTTC
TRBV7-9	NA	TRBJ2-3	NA	CASSLAVQGTDTQYF	TGTGCCAGCAGCTTAGCTGTTCAGGGGACAGATACGCAGTATTTT
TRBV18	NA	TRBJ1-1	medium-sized	CASSPSMGQGGTEAFF	TGTGCCAGCTCACCGTCGATGGGACAAGGGGGCACTGAAGCTTTCTTT
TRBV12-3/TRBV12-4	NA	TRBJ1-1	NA	CASKGTETGEAFF	TGTGCCAGCAAAGGGACCGAGACAGGTGAAGCTTTCTTT
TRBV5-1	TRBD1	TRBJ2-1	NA	CASSRQGTYNEQFF	TGCGCCAGCAGCCGACAGGGGACCTACAATGAGCAGTTCTTC
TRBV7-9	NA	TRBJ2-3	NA	CASSFYLAGSTDTQYF	TGTGCCAGCAGCTTTTACCTGGCGGGGAGCACAGATACGCAGTATTTT
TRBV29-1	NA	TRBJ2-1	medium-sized	CSVDEKWVSEQFF	TGCAGCGTTGACGAAAAGTGGGTTAGTGAGCAGTTCTTC
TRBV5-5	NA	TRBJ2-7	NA	CASSLGAYEQYF	TGTGCCAGCAGCTTGGGAGCATACGAGCAGTACTTC
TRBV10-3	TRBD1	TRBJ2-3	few	CAITKDRVTDTQYF	TGTGCCATCACTAAGGACAGGGTAACAGATACGCAGTATTTT
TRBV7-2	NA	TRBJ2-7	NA	CASSLGSGNEQYF	TGTGCCAGCAGCTTAGGGTCCGGTAACGAGCAGTACTTC
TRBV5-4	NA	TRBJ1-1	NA	CASSLSSGTVMNTEAFF	TGTGCCAGCAGCTTGTCCTCGGGGACGGTTATGAACACTGAAGCTTTCTTT
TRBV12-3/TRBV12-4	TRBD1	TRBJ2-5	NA	CASARGQGPQETRYF	TGTGCCAGCGCGCGGGGACAGGGTCCACAAGAGACCCGGTACTTC
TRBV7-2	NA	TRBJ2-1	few	CASSRRRGNEQFF	TGTGCCAGCAGCCGGCGGCGGGGCAATGAGCAGTTCTTC
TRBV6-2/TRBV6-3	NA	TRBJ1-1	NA	CAIGRDTEAFF	TGTGCCATCGGGCGGGACACTGAAGCTTTCTTT
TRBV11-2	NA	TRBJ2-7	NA	CASSSSKPGEQYF	TGTGCCAGCAGTAGCTCAAAGCCTGGCGAGCAGTACTTC
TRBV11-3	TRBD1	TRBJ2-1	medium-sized	CASSSGPDRGSGNEQFF	TGTGCCAGCAGCTCGGGCCCGGACAGGGGAAGTGGTAATGAGCAGTTCTTC
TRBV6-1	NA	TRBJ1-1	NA	CASSGRGATEAFF	TGTGCCAGCAGTGGACGAGGGGCCACTGAAGCTTTCTTT
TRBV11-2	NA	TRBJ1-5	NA	CASSPGGGNQPQHF	TGTGCCAGCAGCCCAGGCGGGGGAAATCAGCCCCAGCATTTT
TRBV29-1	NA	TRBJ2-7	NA	CSVASDGYEQYF	TGCAGCGTAGCCTCGGACGGGTACGAGCAGTACTTC